Below, 31 T cell receptor beta chains from the same sample are listed, as sequenced in a study of neurological immune-mediated disorders. From the 5' RACE reads, TCRdb called clonotypes with MiXCR, one entry per CDR3 protein. The sample carries around 78,000 distinct CDR3 sequences, approximately 17% recorded once. The sequenced material came from PBMCs. The receptors stem from a middle-aged woman in good health.

This clonotype was detected many times. The chain is built from TRBV7-2 and TRBJ2-1; possible D gene TRBD1, 8 bases. Trimming stripped 5 bases from V and 5 bases from J, with 19 bases between. This CDR3 has 16 residues. Germline loops: CDR1 SGHTA, CDR2 FQGNSA. CDR3: CASSERGGTGDNEQFF. Here the CDR3 DNA reads TGTGCCAGCAGCGAACGGGGAGGGACAGGTGACAATGAGCAGTTCTTC.

At least ten counts were recorded for this clonotype. The rearrangement joins TRBV24-1 to TRBJ2-3; D is tentatively TRBD1 or TRBD2 (6 bases each). CDR3 length: 13 residues. Trimming removed 7 bases from V and 4 bases from J, with 11 bases in between. CDR1 and CDR2 (germline): KGHDR, SFDVKD. CDR3 coding DNA: TGTGCCACCAGCGGGGGCTCGGCAGATACGCAGTATTTT. Protein: CATSGGSADTQYF.

This clonotype was detected ten times or more. The chain combines TRBV5-1 with TRBJ2-1; D is unclear. The V end was cut by 6 bases, the J end by 5 bases, with 6 bases between. CDR1 is SGHRS, CDR2 YFSETQ, per germline. The CDR3 contains 11 residues. Written as DNA, the CDR3 is TGCGCCAGCAAGGTAAACAATGAGCAGTTCTTC. Residues: CASKVNNEQFF.

In its sample, this clonotype was seen many times. J is TRBJ2-7 and V is TRBV20-1; D is uncertain. This CDR3 has 14 amino acids. Trimming cost V 4 bases and J 2 bases, with 15 bases left between them. The V gene's germline CDR1 is DFQATT and CDR2 SNEGSKA (reference sequence). CDR3: CSANDDGPAYEQYV. The CDR3 DNA is TGCAGTGCTAACGACGATGGACCAGCCTACGAGCAGTACGTC.

As DNA, the CDR3 is TGTGCCAGCAGTGACTGGATTAACACCGGGGAGCTGTTTTTT. Translated, it gives CASSDWINTGELFF. This sequence joins TRBV14 and TRBJ2-2; D not resolved. Looked up from germline, CDR1 is SGHDN and CDR2 is FVKESK. The V end was cut by 6 bases, the J end by 2 bases, with 10 bases between. The CDR3 is 14 amino acids.

This clonotype was detected many times. V and J are TRBV6-1 and TRBJ1-2; D remains unclear. Trimming removed 7 bases from V and 6 bases from J, with 9 bases in between. CDR3 length: 11 amino acids. Germline V gives CDR1 MNHNS, CDR2 SASEGT. CDR3 sequence (DNA): TGTGCCAGCACCGAAGCGCATGGCTACACCTTC. This codes for CASTEAHGYTF.

V usage is TRBV6-5 and J usage is TRBJ2-2, with D unclear. The CDR3 has 15 amino acids. Germline V gives CDR1 MNHEY, CDR2 SVGAGI. The germline V and J ends were trimmed by 4 bases and 4 bases, with 13 bases remaining between them. CDR3 nucleotide sequence: TGTGCCAGCAGTTCGTTGTGGGGATCCACCGGGGAGCTGTTTTTT. Translation gives CASSSLWGSTGELFF.

This clonotype was seen repeatedly, ten times or more. The V gene is TRBV7-2, the J gene TRBJ2-1; D possibly corresponds to TRBD2 (6 bases). CDR3 length: 14 residues. Germline lookup yields CDR1 SGHTA and CDR2 FQGNSA. V was trimmed by 5 bases and J by 6 bases, leaving 14 bases between them. The CDR3 spells CASSPKRVSNEQFF. CDR3 DNA sequence: TGTGCCAGCAGCCCCAAGCGGGTGTCCAATGAGCAGTTCTTC.

Ten or more counts support this clonotype. The rearrangement joins TRBV7-3 to TRBJ2-3; 7 bases line up with TRBD2. V lost 5 bases, J lost 2 bases, and 4 bases stayed unmatched. The CDR3 spans 14 residues. In germline, CDR1 is SGHTA, CDR2 FQGTGA. DNA of the CDR3: TGTGCCAGCAGCCAAGGACTAGACACAGATACGCAGTATTTT. Translated: CASSQGLDTDTQYF. Full variable domain (outside the CDR3, taken from reference TRBV7-3 and TRBJ2-3): GAGVSQTPSNKVTEKGKYVELRCDPISGHTALYWYRQSLGQGPEFLIYFQGTGAADDSGLPNDRFFAVRPEGSVSTLKIQRTERGDSAVYLCASSQGLDTDTQYFGPGTRLTVL.

This clonotype was detected ten times or more. DNA for the CDR3: TGCAGTGCTAGAGATCTGGTAGCGGGCGATCTCGATACGCAGTATTTT. Amino acids: CSARDLVAGDLDTQYF. This sequence joins TRBV20-1 and TRBJ2-3, with 7 bases matching TRBD2. The CDR3 is made up of 16 amino acids. Trimming removed 0 bases from V and 6 bases from J; junction bases left unmatched: 12. Per the germline V gene, CDR1 is DFQATT and CDR2 is SNEGSKA (reference sequence).

In this sample, this clonotype turned up many times. The CDR3 DNA reads TGCAGCGTAGCAGGGTCTGGAAACACCATATATTTT. Translation: CSVAGSGNTIYF. This chain connects TRBV29-1 to TRBJ1-3; a weak D match, TRBD1 (5 bases). This CDR3 comprises 12 residues. CDR1 and CDR2 (germline): SQVTM, ANQGSEA. V lost 6 bases and J lost 1, with 7 bases in between.

This clonotype has at least ten counts. This CDR3 is CASRRAGMNTEAFF. Here the CDR3 DNA reads TGCGCCAGCCGACGGGCGGGAATGAACACTGAAGCTTTCTTT. This chain links TRBV4-3 with TRBJ1-1; D unclear. V gave up 8 bases and J gave up 0 bases, with 13 bases separating them. The CDR3 spans 14 residues. Germline CDR1 and CDR2: LGHNA and YSLEER.

This clonotype has at least ten counts. In DNA form, the CDR3 reads TGTGCCAGCAGCCGTGACAGGCCCACGAACACCGGGGAGCTGTTTTTT. It translates to CASSRDRPTNTGELFF. The genes are TRBV12-3 or TRBV12-4 and TRBJ2-2; a weak D match, TRBD1 (6 bases). Trimming took 6 bases from V and 0 from J, leaving 14 bases between them. This CDR3 is built from 16 residues.

This clonotype was seen many times. This chain connects TRBV6-2 or TRBV6-3 to TRBJ2-2, with D uncertain. Germline V gene lookup returns CDR1 MNHEY and CDR2 SVGEGT. The CDR3 has 12 amino acids. V gave up 6 bases and J gave up 7 bases, with 9 bases separating them. CDR3 sequence: CASSSPRGELFF. In DNA form, the CDR3 reads TGTGCCAGCAGCTCCCCCCGCGGGGAGCTGTTTTTT.

This clonotype appeared many times. The V call is TRBV6-2 or TRBV6-3, the J call TRBJ2-2, with 8 positions matching TRBD1. This CDR3 region has 21 residues. The V gene end was trimmed by 3 bases and the J gene end by 2 bases; junction bases not matched to a gene: 20. Germline values: CDR1 MNHEY, CDR2 SVGEGT. The chain's CDR3 is CASSYNIGTGWGLNNTGELFF. The CDR3 DNA follows: TGTGCCAGCAGTTATAACATTGGGACAGGTTGGGGCCTGAACAACACCGGGGAGCTGTTTTTT.

This clonotype was seen many times. The V and J genes are TRBV21-1 and TRBJ2-7; the listed D gene, TRBD1, was not tested against the DNA. TRBV21-1 is reported as a pseudogene. This CDR3 contains 12 residues. The CDR3 spells CASSKSLGEQYF. CDR3 DNA sequence: TGTGCCAGCAGCAAATCCCTGGGGGAGCAGTACTTC.

This clonotype was detected many times. The gene calls are TRBV5-1 and TRBJ2-3; the match to TRBD2 covers 9 bases. With 0 bases clipped from V and 5 bases from J, the junction kept 7 bases outside the gene matches. Germline V gene sequence: CDR1 SGHRS, CDR2 YFSETQ. CDR3 length: 16 amino acids. CDR3 bases: TGCGCCAGCAGCTTGGGACGGACTAGCGCCCAAGATACGCAGTATTTT. Its protein product is CASSLGRTSAQDTQYF.

This clonotype was seen ten or more times. The CDR3 sequence is CASSLNPYSNQPQHF. The CDR3 DNA follows: TGTGCCAGCAGCTTGAACCCTTATAGCAATCAGCCCCAGCATTTT. This chain links TRBV7-8 with TRBJ1-5; D uncertain. Trimming stripped 3 bases from V and 0 bases from J, with 9 bases between. Germline CDR1 and CDR2: SGHVS and FQNEAQ. The CDR3 is 15 residues long.

This clonotype came up many times. The J gene is TRBJ1-1, the V gene TRBV5-1; a possible D gene is TRBD1 (6 bases). CDR1 and CDR2 from the germline V gene are SGHRS and YFSETQ. The CDR3 has 15 residues. Trimming left V 0 bases short and J 11 bases short, with 20 bases between. CDR3 nucleotide sequence: TGCGCCAGCAGCTTGGGAAGGAACAGGGTTGCGGGGGCTTTCTTT. Amino acids: CASSLGRNRVAGAFF.

This clonotype showed up many times. CDR3 in amino acids: CASSFPGQINSNQPQHF. The CDR3 nucleotides are TGTGCCAGCAGTTTCCCCGGACAGATTAATAGCAATCAGCCCCAGCATTTT. The J gene is TRBJ1-5, the V gene TRBV28; TRBD1 might be the D (6 bases). V was clipped by 3 bases and J by 0 bases, with 15 bases between them. Germline assignment: CDR1 MDHEN and CDR2 SYDVKM. The CDR3 runs 17 residues.

This clonotype was observed at least ten times. The J gene is TRBJ1-1, the V gene TRBV20-1; a weak D match, TRBD1 (6 bases). The CDR3 has 14 residues. The germline gives CDR1 DFQATT, CDR2 SNEGSKA (reference sequence). Trimming pared 0 bases from V and 6 bases from J, leaving 14 bases between. The CDR3 spells CSARDRRGVPEAFF. For the CDR3, the DNA is TGCAGTGCTAGAGATCGGAGGGGGGTGCCTGAAGCTTTCTTT.

V is TRBV12-3 or TRBV12-4 and J is TRBJ2-5, with D unresolved. The CDR3 is made up of 13 amino acids. Between the trimmed V and J ends, which lost 5 bases and 0 bases, there was a span of 7 bases. For the CDR3, the DNA is TGTGCCAGCAGTCTCAAGTACCAAGAGACCCAGTACTTC. As protein: CASSLKYQETQYF.

This clonotype was counted at least ten times. The chain combines TRBV29-1 with TRBJ1-4; no clear D gene. The CDR3 is 13 residues long. Germline V gene sequence: CDR1 SQVTM, CDR2 ANQGSEA. Trimming left V 4 bases short and J 0 bases short, with 6 bases between. The CDR3 DNA sequence: TGCAGCGTTGGGGTTTCAACTAATGAAAAACTGTTTTTT. Translated, it gives CSVGVSTNEKLFF.

This clonotype was recorded many times. The V call is TRBV12-3 or TRBV12-4, the J call TRBJ2-3; no definite D call. The CDR3 is 12 amino acids. V was trimmed by 5 bases and J by 5 bases, leaving 8 bases between them. CDR3 sequence: CASSLYGDTQYF. The CDR3 DNA follows: TGTGCCAGCAGTCTATATGGAGATACGCAGTATTTT.

A few counts support this clonotype. V is TRBV10-3 and J is TRBJ1-6, with TRBD1 matching over 9 bases. The J segment lost 7 bases and the V segment lost 2 bases, leaving 6 bases of the junction unmatched. Germline CDR1 and CDR2: ENHRY and SYGVKD. This CDR3 comprises 16 residues. In DNA, the CDR3 is TGTGCCATCAGTGAGAAAGGACAGGGGTGGAATTCACCCCTCCACTTT. Amino acid sequence: CAISEKGQGWNSPLHF.

About this clonotype: A much larger clonotype is one base distant, so this may be a read error. In this CDR3 the conserved last residue, phenylalanine or tryptophan, is missing, so a read error is likely. This rearrangement joins TRBV20-1 to TRBJ2-1; 7 bases are shared with TRBD2. V lost 6 bases to trimming and J lost 2 bases; unmatched junction nucleotides: 7. The germline CDR1 and CDR2 sequences are DFQATT and SNEGSKA (reference sequence). The CDR3 is 14 amino acids. The CDR3 is CSATWGGAYNEQFL. As DNA, the CDR3 is TGCAGTGCCACGTGGGGGGGGGCCTACAATGAGCAGTTCCTC.

Note on this clonotype: Possible read error: a much larger clone is one base away. The chain couples TRBV29-1 to TRBJ1-1; D is perhaps TRBD1 (5 bases). Per the germline V gene, CDR1 is SQVTM and CDR2 is ANQGSEA. The CDR3 covers 13 residues. The CDR3 DNA sequence: TGCAGCGCCGACGGTGGGGGGAACACTGAATCTTTCTTT. Translating it yields CSADGGGNTESFF.

There are many counts of this clonotype. CDR3 sequence: CASSSGTGVYEQYF. The CDR3 nucleotides read TGTGCCAGCAGCTCCGGGACAGGGGTTTACGAGCAGTACTTC. V usage is TRBV5-6 and J usage is TRBJ2-7, with 10 bases matching TRBD1. The V gene end was trimmed by 3 bases and the J gene end by 4 bases; junction bases not matched to a gene: 4. The CDR3 runs 14 residues. Germline CDR1 SGHDT, CDR2 YYEEEE.

This clonotype was recorded many times. The chain links TRBV28 to TRBJ1-5; no reliable D call. This CDR3 has 15 residues. V was pared by 3 bases and J by 7 bases, with 16 bases between. Germline V gene lookup returns CDR1 MDHEN and CDR2 SYDVKM. The CDR3 DNA reads TGTGCCAGCAGTTTCCCAGGACTTTTAAGGCAGCCCCAGCATTTT. Its protein is CASSFPGLLRQPQHF. The variable domain in full, completed from reference TRBV28 and TRBJ1-5, reads DVKVTQSSRYLVKRTGEKVFLECVQDMDHENMFWYRQDPGLGLRLIYFSYDVKMKEKGDIPEGYSVSREKKERFSLILESASTNQTSMYLCASSFPGLLRQPQHFGDGTRLSIL.

In this sample, this clonotype turned up many times. The chain uses TRBV7-2 and TRBJ2-1; D call uncertain. V was clipped by 5 bases and J by 4 bases, with 9 bases between them. The germline V gene has CDR1 SGHTA and CDR2 FQGNSA. The CDR3 has 13 amino acids. The CDR3 coding sequence is TGTGCCAGCAGCCTCGGCAATTACAATGAGCAGTTCTTC. This sequence encodes CASSLGNYNEQFF. Supplemented by reference TRBV7-2 and TRBJ2-1, the full variable domain reads GAGVSQSPSNKVTEKGKDVELRCDPISGHTALYWYRQSLGQGLEFLIYFQGNSAPDKSGLPSDRFSAERTGGSVSTLTIQRTQQEDSAVYLCASSLGNYNEQFFGPGTRLTVL.

This clonotype appeared many times. The chain uses TRBV5-1 and TRBJ2-7; D gene ambiguous. The germline V and J ends were trimmed by 0 bases and 2 bases, with 9 bases remaining between them. This CDR3 has 14 residues. Germline CDR1 SGHRS, CDR2 YFSETQ. CDR3 loop: CASSLEVRTYEQYF. The CDR3 DNA follows: TGCGCCAGCAGCTTGGAAGTCAGGACCTACGAGCAGTACTTC.